This entry lists 5 T cell receptor beta chains sequenced from one sample in a study of blood T cell repertoires in COVID-19. The data were produced by immunoSEQ multiplex PCR, yet TCRdb's version contains in-frame clones alone and is incomplete. The sample holds tens of thousands of clones, 84% seen once. Sequenced: peripheral blood. These receptors all stem from a middle-aged man with acute or convalescent COVID-19.

V gene TRBV19 combines with J gene TRBJ2-6; possibly TRBD1 for D (5 bases). The CDR3 runs 16 residues. Germline CDR1 LNHDA, CDR2 SQIVND (reference sequence). V shed 0 bases and J shed 2 bases, with 8 bases lying between them. The CDR3 nucleotides are TGTGCCAGTAGTATAGATCAAGGGGCTGGGGCCAACGTCCTGACTTTC. The encoded protein is CASSIDQGAGANVLTF.

This rearrangement joins TRBV6-4 to TRBJ1-2; TRBD1 matches 8 bases. V trimming: 3 bases; J trimming: 4 bases; junction bases outside the gene matches: 4. The CDR3 extends over 14 amino acids. Germline CDR1 is MRHNA and CDR2 is SNTAGT. The CDR3 spells CASSETGDGYGYTF. CDR3 sequence (DNA): TGTGCCAGCAGTGAGACAGGGGACGGCTATGGCTACACCTTC.

This clone was seen a handful of times. One end of the junction varies from germline; a read error may be responsible. The gene calls are TRBV7-6 and TRBJ2-7; 7 bases fit TRBD1. The CDR3 contains 16 residues. CDR1 and CDR2 from the germline V gene are SGHVS and FNYEAQ. The CDR3 DNA follows: TGTGCCAGCAGCTTAGTGGGGAACAGGGGATCCTCCGAGCAGTACTTC. It yields the protein CASSLVGNRGSSEQYF. The variable domain in full, with the rest retrieved from reference TRBV7-6 and TRBJ2-7, is GAGVSQSPRYKVTKRGQDVALRCDPISGHVSLYWYRQALGQGPEFLTYFNYEAQQDKSGLPNDRFSAERPEGSISTLTIQRTEQRDSAMYRCASSLVGNRGSSEQYFGPGTRLTVT.

V usage is TRBV6-7 and J usage is TRBJ2-1; no definite D call. TRBV6-7 is an ORF for which the function is uncertain. This CDR3 has 15 residues. Trimming pared 5 bases from V and 0 bases from J, leaving 11 bases between. The CDR3 here is CASSTGPISYNEQFF. In DNA form, the CDR3 reads TGTGCCAGCAGTACGGGTCCCATCTCCTACAATGAGCAGTTCTTC.

This clone was counted a few times. V usage is TRBV20-1 and J usage is TRBJ1-1; 8 bases match TRBD1. Germline V gene sequence: CDR1 DFQATT, CDR2 SNEGSKA (reference sequence). The junction had 2 bases not matched to a gene; V was cut back by 6 bases and J by 5 bases. The CDR3 is made up of 11 amino acids. This CDR3 is CSADRGTEAFF. The CDR3 region has the DNA TGCAGTGCAGACAGGGGAACTGAAGCTTTCTTT.